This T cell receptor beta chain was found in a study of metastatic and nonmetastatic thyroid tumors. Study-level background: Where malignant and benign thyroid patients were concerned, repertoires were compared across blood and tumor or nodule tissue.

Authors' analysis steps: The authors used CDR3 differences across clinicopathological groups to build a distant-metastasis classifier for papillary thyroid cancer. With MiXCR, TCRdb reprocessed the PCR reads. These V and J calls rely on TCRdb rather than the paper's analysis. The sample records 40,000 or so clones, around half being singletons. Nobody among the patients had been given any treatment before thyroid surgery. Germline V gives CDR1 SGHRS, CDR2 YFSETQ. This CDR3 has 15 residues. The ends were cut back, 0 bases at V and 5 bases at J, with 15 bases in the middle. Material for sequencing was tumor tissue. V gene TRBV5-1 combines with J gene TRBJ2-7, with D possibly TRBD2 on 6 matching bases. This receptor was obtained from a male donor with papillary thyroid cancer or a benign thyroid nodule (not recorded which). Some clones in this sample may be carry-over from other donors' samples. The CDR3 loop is CASSLAGGNLHEQYF. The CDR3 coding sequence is TGCGCCAGCAGCTTGGCGGGCGGGAATCTCCACGAGCAGTACTTC.